These T cell receptor beta chains were read from a single sample in a study of CD4+ T cells in melanoma. The assay was immunoSEQ multiplex PCR, and TCRdb's table has in-frame clones only and misses some. The sample includes 55,000 or so clones, 60% to 80% of them seen just once. The sequencing sample was made of tumor tissue. These receptors all stem from a human donor with melanoma. CDR3s include the opening cysteine and the closing phenylalanine or tryptophan. A D gene is named only where the DNA matches it firmly. Clone size appears in some rows only: once, few, many, or a class for an expanded clone.

v_gene,j_gene,abundance,d_gene,CDR3aa,CDR3nt
TRBV5-4,TRBJ2-5,-,-,CASSTGGGLIETQYF,TGTGCCAGCAGTACAGGGGGGGGCCTAATAGAGACCCAGTACTTC
TRBV29-1,TRBJ1-2,-,-,CSVEDQRRSRQFNYGYTF,TGCAGCGTTGAAGATCAGAGAAGATCCCGACAGTTCAACTATGGCTACACCTTC
TRBV7-2,TRBJ1-3,-,-,CASSPNAPSGNTIYF,TGTGCCAGCAGCCCCAACGCGCCCTCTGGAAACACCATATATTTT
TRBV2,TRBJ2-5,-,-,CASSDFGRRETQYF,TGTGCCAGCAGTGATTTTGGCAGGCGAGAGACCCAGTACTTC
TRBV5-6,TRBJ1-5,-,-,CASSLSQGGQPQHF,TGTGCCAGCAGCTTATCACAGGGAGGTCAGCCCCAGCATTTT
TRBV30,TRBJ1-5,-,-,CAWSVEGDQPQHF,TGTGCCTGGAGTGTAGAGGGAGATCAGCCCCAGCATTTT
TRBV4-3,TRBJ2-1,-,TRBD1,CASSQDSGTGKNEQFF,TGCGCCAGCAGCCAAGATTCAGGGACAGGGAAAAATGAGCAGTTCTTC
TRBV7-9,TRBJ2-7,-,TRBD1,CASRTGLYEQYF,TGTGCCTCGAGGACAGGGCTCTACGAGCAGTACTTC
TRBV4-1,TRBJ2-7,-,TRBD2,CASSPAAGGTYEQYF,TGCGCCAGCAGCCCAGCCGCCGGGGGGACCTACGAGCAGTACTTC
TRBV9,TRBJ1-6,many,TRBD1,CASSSQGKVNSPLHF,TGTGCCAGCAGCTCACAGGGGAAGGTTAATTCACCCCTCCACTTT
TRBV13,TRBJ2-2,-,TRBD2,CASSPSGGNTGELFF,TGTGCCAGCAGCCCTAGCGGGGGCAACACCGGGGAGCTGTTTTTT
TRBV30,TRBJ1-4,-,-,CAWSHPRQRGEKLFF,TGTGCCTGGAGTCACCCGAGGCAAAGGGGGGAAAAACTGTTTTTT
TRBV15,TRBJ1-3,-,-,CATSRDRASGNTIYF,TGTGCCACCAGCAGAGATAGGGCGTCTGGAAACACCATATATTTT
TRBV2,TRBJ1-2,-,-,CASSDLHVNGYTF,TGTGCCAGCAGTGATTTGCATGTAAATGGCTACACCTTC
TRBV12-5,TRBJ1-1,-,-,CASGLPQGSEAFF,TGTGCTAGTGGTTTGCCACAGGGCTCTGAAGCTTTCTTT
TRBV5-1,TRBJ2-5,once,TRBD2,CASSLGGGSETQYF,TGCGCCAGCAGCTTGGGGGGGGGTTCGGAGACCCAGTACTTC
TRBV5-5,TRBJ1-2,many,TRBD1,CASSSGTGDYGYTF,TGTGCCAGCAGCTCGGGGACAGGGGACTATGGCTACACCTTC
TRBV2,TRBJ1-1,-,-,CASSGQVGYSEAFF,TGTGCCAGCAGTGGACAGGTGGGTTATAGTGAAGCTTTCTTT
TRBV4-3,TRBJ2-7,-,-,CASSQDRAGSSYEQYF,TGCGCCAGCAGCCAAGATCGGGCAGGGAGCTCCTACGAGCAGTACTTC
TRBV5-1,TRBJ1-4,-,-,CASTRIGMGEKLFF,TGCGCCAGCACCCGAATCGGAATGGGGGAAAAACTGTTTTTT
TRBV2,TRBJ1-2,once,-,CASSPRPALIGYTF,TGTGCCAGCAGTCCTCGCCCCGCCCTAATTGGCTACACCTTC
TRBV27,TRBJ1-2,-,-,CASSLGGDRYYGYTF,TGTGCCAGCAGTTTAGGGGGCGATCGGTACTATGGCTACACCTTC
TRBV7-2,TRBJ1-6,-,-,CASSDQGWNSPLHF,TGTGCCAGCAGTGACCAGGGGTGGAATTCACCCCTCCACTTT
TRBV28,TRBJ1-4,-,-,CASSSPRGNEKLFF,TGTGCCAGCAGTTCCCCGAGGGGGAATGAAAAACTGTTTTTT
TRBV7-2,TRBJ2-7,-,-,CASSLEPGRIYEQYF,TGTGCCAGCAGCTTAGAACCGGGACGGATCTACGAGCAGTACTTC
TRBV19,TRBJ1-4,-,TRBD1,CASTSQGGFDEKLFF,TGTGCCAGTACTTCTCAGGGGGGTTTCGATGAAAAACTGTTTTTT
TRBV5-6,TRBJ2-7,-,TRBD1,CASSLGTVRYF,TGTGCCAGCAGCTTAGGGACAGTTCGGTACTTC
TRBV6-5,TRBJ1-2,-,-,CASSYMGARYGYTF,TGTGCCAGCAGTTATATGGGTGCCCGCTATGGCTACACCTTC
TRBV9,TRBJ2-2,-,TRBD1,CASSAPRRTGNTGELFF,TGTGCCAGCAGCGCTCCACGTCGGACAGGGAACACCGGGGAGCTGTTTTTT
TRBV18,TRBJ1-5,few,-,CASSPQQGSNQPQHF,TGTGCCAGCTCCCCTCAACAGGGTTCTAATCAGCCCCAGCATTTT
TRBV30,TRBJ2-1,few,-,CAWSGDSYNEQFF,TGTGCCTGGAGTGGAGACAGCTACAATGAGCAGTTCTTC
TRBV7-2,TRBJ1-2,-,TRBD1,CASSLTGTDWEGYTF,TGTGCCAGCAGCTTGACCGGGACAGACTGGGAGGGCTACACCTTC